The next 5 T cell receptor beta chains were all read from a single sample in a study of a mutant IDH1 vaccine in newly diagnosed glioma. Measured with immunoSEQ multiplex PCR; TCRdb has only the in-frame clones, and not every one. This sample has roughly 38,000 clones; 80% to 95% occur once, and the top ten carry 18%. Regarding time point: baseline, week 1 (first vaccination visit). Treatment indicated: pre-vaccination baseline after standard-of-care therapy. The sample was PBMCs, taken from a glioma patient treated with radiotherapy, temozolomide or both. The receptors come from a man aged 18 to 29 with glioma.

On this clone itself: Other DNA sequences of this sample code for an identical CDR3. This rearrangement joins TRBV6-5 to TRBJ1-2; TRBD1 agrees at 10 bases. This CDR3 comprises 15 residues. Germline loops: CDR1 MNHEY, CDR2 SVGAGI. The V gene end was trimmed by 2 bases and the J gene end by 4 bases; junction bases not matched to a gene: 4. The CDR3 here is CASSYRGQGVYGYTF. CDR3 sequence (DNA): TGTGCCAGCAGTTACCGAGGACAGGGGGTCTATGGCTACACCTTC.

This clone showed up just a few times. J is TRBJ2-5 and V is TRBV28; TRBD1 agrees at 7 bases. Germline values: CDR1 MDHEN, CDR2 SYDVKM. There are 14 residues in the CDR3. Trimming took 5 bases from V and 4 from J; bases not matched to a gene: 7. The CDR3 DNA reads TGTGCCAGCAGTCCCCACAGGGGTGGAGAGACCCAGTACTTC. As protein: CASSPHRGGETQYF.

V and J are TRBV28 and TRBJ2-7; 10 nucleotides match TRBD2. In germline, CDR1 is MDHEN, CDR2 SYDVKM. This CDR3 contains 15 residues. The V segment lost 6 bases and the J segment 4 bases; nucleotides outside the gene matches: 9. CDR3 sequence (DNA): TGTGCCAGCAGAAGACTAGCGGGCTCCTTTTACGAGCAGTACTTC. Protein product: CASRRLAGSFYEQYF.

The chain employs TRBV6-5 and TRBJ1-1; tentatively, D is TRBD1 (6 bases). V lost 4 bases and J lost 4, with 16 bases in between. From germline, CDR1 is MNHEY and CDR2 SVGAGI. This CDR3 contains 15 residues. The CDR3 is CASSSPQGWSTEAFF. Written as DNA, the CDR3 is TGTGCCAGCAGTTCCCCCCAGGGGTGGAGCACTGAAGCTTTCTTT.

V gene TRBV5-4 combines with J gene TRBJ2-7; D not resolved. Trimming left V 3 bases short and J 3 bases short, with 10 bases between. This CDR3 is built from 13 residues. CDR1 and CDR2 from the germline V gene are SGHNT and YYREEE (reference sequence). DNA of the CDR3: TGTGCCAGCAGCTCGGACGGATACTACGAGCAGTACTTC. Its protein product is CASSSDGYYEQYF.